This T cell receptor beta chain was documented in a study of T cells in Graves' hyperthyroidism and ophthalmopathy. Deletions cut 6 bases from V and 4 bases from J, with 12 bases between. Looked up from germline, CDR1 is SQVTM and CDR2 is ANQGSEA. The CDR3 spans 12 residues. The investigators amplified TCR beta CDR3 regions from RNA transcripts. First-round RT-PCR targeting the TCR CDR3 was performed with the HTBI primer set. A single record per CDR3 protein comes from TCRdb applying MiXCR to the multiplex PCR reads. Of about 570,000 distinct CDR3 sequences listed, more than 45% are singletons. The receptor was isolated from an adult woman with Graves' disease, either hyperthyroidism or ophthalmopathy (not recorded which). The chain joins TRBV29-1 to TRBJ1-2; D gene unclear. Sequencing was carried out using peripheral blood or thyroid tissue (not recorded which). CDR3 loop: CSVAGPAYGYTF. CDR3 nucleotides: TGCAGCGTCGCCGGCCCGGCCTATGGCTACACCTTC.